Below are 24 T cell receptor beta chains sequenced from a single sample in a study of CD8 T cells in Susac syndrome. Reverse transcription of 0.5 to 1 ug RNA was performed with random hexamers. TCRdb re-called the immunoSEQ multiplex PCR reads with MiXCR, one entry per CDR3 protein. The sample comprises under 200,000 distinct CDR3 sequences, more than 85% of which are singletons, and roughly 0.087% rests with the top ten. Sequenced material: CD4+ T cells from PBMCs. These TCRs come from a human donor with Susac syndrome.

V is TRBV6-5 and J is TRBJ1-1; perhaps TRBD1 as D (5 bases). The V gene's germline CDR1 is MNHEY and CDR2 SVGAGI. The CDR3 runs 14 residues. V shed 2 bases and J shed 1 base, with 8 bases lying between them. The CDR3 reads CASSYGGENTEAFF. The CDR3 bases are TGTGCCAGCAGTTACGGGGGTGAGAACACTGAAGCTTTCTTT.

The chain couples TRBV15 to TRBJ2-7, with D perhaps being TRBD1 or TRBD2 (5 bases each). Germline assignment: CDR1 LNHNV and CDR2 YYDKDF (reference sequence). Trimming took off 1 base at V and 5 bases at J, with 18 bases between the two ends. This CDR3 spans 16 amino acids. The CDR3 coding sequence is TGTGCCACCAGCAGAGCTCGAGGGGTAATAGCAAACGAGCAGTACTTC. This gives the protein CATSRARGVIANEQYF. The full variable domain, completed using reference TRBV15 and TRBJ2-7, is DAMVIQNPRYQVTQFGKPVTLSCSQTLNHNVMYWYQQKSSQAPKLLFHYYDKDFNNEADTPDNFQSRRPNTSFCFLDIRSPGLGDTAMYLCATSRARGVIANEQYFGPGTRLTVT.

The CDR3 DNA sequence: TGTGCCAGCTCACCACGGGCCCTTTCAGCCGGGGAGCTGTTTTTT. It encodes CASSPRALSAGELFF. The genes are TRBV18 and TRBJ2-2, with no clear D. This CDR3 is built from 15 residues. Germline CDR1 KGHSH, CDR2 LQKENI. The V gene lost 1 base and the J gene lost 6 bases, with 12 bases spanning the gap.

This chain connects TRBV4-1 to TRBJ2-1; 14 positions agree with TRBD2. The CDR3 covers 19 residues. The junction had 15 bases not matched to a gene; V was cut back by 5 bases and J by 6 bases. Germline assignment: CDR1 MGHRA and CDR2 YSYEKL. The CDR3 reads CASSSPGTSGRVGGNEQFF. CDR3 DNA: TGCGCCAGCAGCTCGCCCGGGACTAGCGGGAGAGTAGGCGGCAATGAGCAGTTCTTC.

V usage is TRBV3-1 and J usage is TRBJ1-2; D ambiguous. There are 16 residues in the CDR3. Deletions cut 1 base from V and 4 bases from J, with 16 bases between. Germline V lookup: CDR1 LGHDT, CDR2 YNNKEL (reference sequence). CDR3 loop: CASSQGLITASYGYTF. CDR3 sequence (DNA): TGTGCCAGCAGCCAAGGTTTGATTACAGCCAGCTATGGCTACACCTTC. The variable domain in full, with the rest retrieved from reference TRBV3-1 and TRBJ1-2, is DTAVSQTPKYLVTQMGNDKSIKCEQNLGHDTMYWYKQDSKKFLKIMFSYNNKELIINETVPNRFSPKSPDKAHLNLHINSLELGDSAVYFCASSQGLITASYGYTFGSGTRLTVV.

CDR3 in DNA: TGTGCCAGCAGCCAAGAATCAGGAGGGACTGAAGCTTTCTTT. Protein: CASSQESGGTEAFF. The chain carries TRBV14 and TRBJ1-1; D gene unclear. V lost 0 bases to trimming and J lost 5 bases, with 10 bases between them. The CDR3 consists of 14 residues. Germline CDR1 and CDR2: SGHDN and FVKESK.

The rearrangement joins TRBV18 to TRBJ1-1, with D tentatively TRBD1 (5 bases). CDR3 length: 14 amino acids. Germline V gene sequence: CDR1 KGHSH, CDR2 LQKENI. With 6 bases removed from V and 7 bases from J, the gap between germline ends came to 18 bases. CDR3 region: CASSAQGNGGEAFF. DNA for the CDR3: TGTGCCAGCTCCGCCCAGGGTAACGGAGGTGAAGCTTTCTTT.

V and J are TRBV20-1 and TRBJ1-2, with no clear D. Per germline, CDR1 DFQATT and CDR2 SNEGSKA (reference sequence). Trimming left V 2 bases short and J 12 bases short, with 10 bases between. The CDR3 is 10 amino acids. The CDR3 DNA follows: TGCAGTGCTAGAAATGGATACCACACCTTC. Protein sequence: CSARNGYHTF.

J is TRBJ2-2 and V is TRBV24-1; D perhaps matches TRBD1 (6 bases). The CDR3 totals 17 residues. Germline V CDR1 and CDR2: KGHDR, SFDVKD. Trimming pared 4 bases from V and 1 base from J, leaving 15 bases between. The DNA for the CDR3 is TGTGCCACCAGTGACCCTCGGGACACCCAGAACACCGGGGAGCTGTTTTTT. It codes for CATSDPRDTQNTGELFF.

CDR3 loop: CATSRGQGDLSYEQYF. The CDR3 DNA reads as TGTGCCACCAGCAGAGGACAGGGAGACTTGTCCTACGAGCAGTACTTC. This chain uses TRBV15 with TRBJ2-7, with 7 positions matching TRBD1. CDR1 is LNHNV and CDR2 is YYDKDF in the germline V gene (reference sequence). This CDR3 contains 16 residues. V shed 1 base, J shed 1 base, and the junction held 7 bases outside the gene matches.

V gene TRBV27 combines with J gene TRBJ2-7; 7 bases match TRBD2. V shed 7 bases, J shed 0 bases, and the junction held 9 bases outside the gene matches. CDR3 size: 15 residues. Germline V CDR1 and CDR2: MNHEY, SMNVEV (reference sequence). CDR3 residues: CASNRGAGFSYEQYF. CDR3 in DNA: TGTGCCAGCAACCGAGGAGCGGGATTCTCCTACGAGCAGTACTTC.

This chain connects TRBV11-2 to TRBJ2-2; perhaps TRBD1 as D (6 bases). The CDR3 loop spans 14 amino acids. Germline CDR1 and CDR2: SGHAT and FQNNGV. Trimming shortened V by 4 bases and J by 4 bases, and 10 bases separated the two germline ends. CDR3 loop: CASSSQGVTGELFF. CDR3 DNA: TGTGCCAGCAGCTCACAGGGAGTCACCGGGGAGCTGTTTTTT.

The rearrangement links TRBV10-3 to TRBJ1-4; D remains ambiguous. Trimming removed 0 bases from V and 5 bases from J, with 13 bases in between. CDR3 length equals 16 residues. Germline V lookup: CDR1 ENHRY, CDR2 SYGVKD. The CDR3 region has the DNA TGTGCCATCAGTGAGTCAGAGTTTGGGAAGAATGAAAAACTGTTTTTT. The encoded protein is CAISESEFGKNEKLFF.

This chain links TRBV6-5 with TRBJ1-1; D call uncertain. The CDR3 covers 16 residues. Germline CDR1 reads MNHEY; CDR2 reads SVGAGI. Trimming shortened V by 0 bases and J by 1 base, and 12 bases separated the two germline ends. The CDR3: CASSYSYRSTNTEAFF. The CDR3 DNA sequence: TGTGCCAGCAGTTACTCGTACAGAAGCACGAACACTGAAGCTTTCTTT.

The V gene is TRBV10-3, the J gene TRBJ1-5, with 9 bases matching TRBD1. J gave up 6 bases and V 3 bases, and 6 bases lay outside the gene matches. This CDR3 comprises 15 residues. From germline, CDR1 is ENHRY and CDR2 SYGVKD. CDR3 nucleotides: TGTGCCATCAGTGATGGACAGGGGATTCTTCAGCCCCAGCATTTT. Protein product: CAISDGQGILQPQHF.

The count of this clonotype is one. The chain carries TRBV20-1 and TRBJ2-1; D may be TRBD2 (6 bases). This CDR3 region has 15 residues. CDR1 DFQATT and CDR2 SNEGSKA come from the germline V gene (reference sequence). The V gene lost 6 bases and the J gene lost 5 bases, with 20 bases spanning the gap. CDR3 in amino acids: CSAGSRGVADNEQFF. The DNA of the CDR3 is TGCAGTGCCGGAAGTCGCGGGGTCGCGGACAATGAGCAGTTCTTC.

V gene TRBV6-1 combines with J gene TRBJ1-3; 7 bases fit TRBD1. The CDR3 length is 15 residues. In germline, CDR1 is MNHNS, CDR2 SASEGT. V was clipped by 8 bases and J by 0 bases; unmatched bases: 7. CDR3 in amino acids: CASGGDSNSGNTIYF. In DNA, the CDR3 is TGTGCCAGCGGAGGGGACAGTAACTCTGGAAACACCATATATTTT.

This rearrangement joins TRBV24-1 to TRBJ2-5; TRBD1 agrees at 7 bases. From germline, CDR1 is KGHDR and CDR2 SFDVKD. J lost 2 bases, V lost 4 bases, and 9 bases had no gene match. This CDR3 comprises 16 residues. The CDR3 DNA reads TGTGCCACCAGTGACCCAGGACAGGAGCTACAAGAGACCCAGTACTTC. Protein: CATSDPGQELQETQYF.

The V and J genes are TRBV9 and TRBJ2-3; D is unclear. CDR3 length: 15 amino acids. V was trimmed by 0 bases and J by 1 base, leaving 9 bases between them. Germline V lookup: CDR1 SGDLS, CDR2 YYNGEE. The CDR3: CASSVEQRRTDTQYF. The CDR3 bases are TGTGCCAGCAGCGTAGAACAGAGGCGCACAGATACGCAGTATTTT. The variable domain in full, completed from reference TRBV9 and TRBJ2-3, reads DSGVTQTPKHLITATGQRVTLRCSPRSGDLSVYWYQQSLDQGLQFLIQYYNGEERAKGNILERFSAQQFPDLHSELNLSSLELGDSALYFCASSVEQRRTDTQYFGPGTRLTVL.

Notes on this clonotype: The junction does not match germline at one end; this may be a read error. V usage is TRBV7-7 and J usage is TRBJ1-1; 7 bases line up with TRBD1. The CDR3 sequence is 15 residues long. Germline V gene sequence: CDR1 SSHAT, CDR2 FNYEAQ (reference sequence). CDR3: CASSPPPGQHTEAFF. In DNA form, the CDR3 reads TGTGCTAGCAGCCCACCCCCGGGACAGCACACTGAAGCTTTCTTT.

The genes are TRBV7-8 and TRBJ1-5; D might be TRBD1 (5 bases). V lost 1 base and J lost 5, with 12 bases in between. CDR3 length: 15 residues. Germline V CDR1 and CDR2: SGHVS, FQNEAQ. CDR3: CASSLGWGGDQPQHF. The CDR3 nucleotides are TGTGCCAGCAGCTTAGGATGGGGAGGGGATCAGCCCCAGCATTTT.

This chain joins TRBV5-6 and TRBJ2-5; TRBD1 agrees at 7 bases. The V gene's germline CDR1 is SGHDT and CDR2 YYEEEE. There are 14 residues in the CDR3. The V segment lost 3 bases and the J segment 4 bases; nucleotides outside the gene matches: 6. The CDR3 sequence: CASSWGQLGETQYF. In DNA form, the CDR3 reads TGTGCCAGCAGCTGGGGACAGCTAGGAGAGACCCAGTACTTC.

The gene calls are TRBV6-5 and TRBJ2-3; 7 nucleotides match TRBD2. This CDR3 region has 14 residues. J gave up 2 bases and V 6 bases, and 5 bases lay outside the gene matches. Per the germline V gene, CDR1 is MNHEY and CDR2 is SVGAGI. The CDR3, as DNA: TGTGCCAGCAGCCACCGGGACTACACAGATACGCAGTATTTT. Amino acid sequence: CASSHRDYTDTQYF.

Here the CDR3 reads CSARRDTFSEAFF. In DNA form, the CDR3 reads TGCAGTGCTAGACGGGACACCTTTAGTGAAGCTTTCTTT. V usage is TRBV20-1 and J usage is TRBJ1-1; a weak D match, TRBD1 (6 bases). V gave up 2 bases and J gave up 7 bases, with 14 bases separating them. The CDR3 loop spans 13 amino acids. CDR1 and CDR2 (germline): DFQATT, SNEGSKA (reference sequence).